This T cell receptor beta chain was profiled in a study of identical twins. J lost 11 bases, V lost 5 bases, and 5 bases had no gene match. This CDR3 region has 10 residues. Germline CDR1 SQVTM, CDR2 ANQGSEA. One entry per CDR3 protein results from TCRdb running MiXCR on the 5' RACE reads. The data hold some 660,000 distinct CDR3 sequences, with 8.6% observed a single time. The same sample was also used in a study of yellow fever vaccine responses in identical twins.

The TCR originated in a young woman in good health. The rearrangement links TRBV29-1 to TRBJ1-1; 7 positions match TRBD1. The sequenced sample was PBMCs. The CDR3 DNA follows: TGCAGCGTTCAACAGGGGAGGGCTTTCTTT. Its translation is CSVQQGRAFF.